This TCR beta chain derives from a study of T cell repertoires in cytomegalovirus infection. Per the germline V gene, CDR1 is ENHRY and CDR2 is SYGVKD. V was clipped by 6 bases and J by 0 bases, with 12 bases between them. This CDR3 has 14 residues. Details on this clonotype: The antigen is unknown.

Each CDR3 protein is one row after TCRdb ran MiXCR on the reads. The sample carries under 450,000 distinct CDR3 sequences, roughly 34% recorded once. V is TRBV10-3 and J is TRBJ2-7; D possibly corresponds to TRBD2 (5 bases). The sample consisted of cultured PBMCs, taken from culture after CMV antigen stimulation. The receptor's source is a human donor in good health (CMV status not recorded). Some clones in this sample may be carry-over from other donors' samples. In nucleotides, the CDR3 is TGTGCCATCAGGGCGGACGGGGACTCCTACGAGCAGTACTTC. Its translation is CAIRADGDSYEQYF.